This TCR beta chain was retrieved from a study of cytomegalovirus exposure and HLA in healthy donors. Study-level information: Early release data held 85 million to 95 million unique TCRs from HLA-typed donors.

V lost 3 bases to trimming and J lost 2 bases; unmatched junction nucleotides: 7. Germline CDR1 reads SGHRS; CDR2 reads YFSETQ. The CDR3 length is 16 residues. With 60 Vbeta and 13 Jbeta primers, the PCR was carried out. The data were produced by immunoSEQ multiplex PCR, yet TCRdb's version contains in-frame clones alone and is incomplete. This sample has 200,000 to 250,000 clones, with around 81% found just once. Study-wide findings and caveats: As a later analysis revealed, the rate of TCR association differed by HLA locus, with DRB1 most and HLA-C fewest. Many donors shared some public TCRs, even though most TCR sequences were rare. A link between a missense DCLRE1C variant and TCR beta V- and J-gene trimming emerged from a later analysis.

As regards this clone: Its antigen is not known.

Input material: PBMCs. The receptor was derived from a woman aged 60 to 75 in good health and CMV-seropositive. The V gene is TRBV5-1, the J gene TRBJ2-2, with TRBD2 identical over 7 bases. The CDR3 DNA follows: TGCGCCAGCAGCTGGGGGGACTACCTTAACACCGGGGAGCTGTTTTTT. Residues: CASSWGDYLNTGELFF.